These T cell receptor beta chains were read from a single sample in a study of a mutant IDH1 vaccine in newly diagnosed glioma. No antigen has been assigned to these receptors. Data came from immunoSEQ multiplex PCR; TCRdb stores just in-frame clones and leaves some out. The data contain approximately 57,000 clones, 65% to 90% of them singletons. Sequencing was performed on PBMCs, taken from a glioma patient whose treatment included an IDH1 peptide vaccine. All receptors come from a young woman with glioma. Some clones in this sample may be carry-over from other donors' samples. CDR3s include the opening cysteine and the closing phenylalanine or tryptophan. The D gene is left open where the match is weak. For some rows the clone size is stated as once, few or many, or as a class when expanded; others skip it.

J,V,size,D,CDR3,DNA
TRBJ1-6,TRBV6-1,.,.,CASRTNANSPLHF,TGTGCCAGCCGCACAAATGCTAATTCACCCCTCCACTTT
TRBJ1-1,TRBV18,.,.,CASSPPGGEAFF,TGTGCCAGCTCACCACCGGGGGGCGAGGCTTTCTTT
TRBJ1-2,TRBV11-3,.,.,CASSFGDTNYGYTF,TGTGCCAGCAGCTTTGGAGATACTAACTATGGCTACACCTTC
TRBJ2-5,TRBV15,.,TRBD1,CATSRKGTAQETQYF,TGTGCCACCAGCAGAAAGGGGACAGCGCAAGAGACCCAGTACTTC
TRBJ1-3,TRBV5-1,.,.,CASSPFGSDTIYF,TGCGCCAGCAGCCCGTTTGGTAGCGACACCATATATTTT
TRBJ1-2,TRBV19,.,.,CASSIDRRGGYTF,TGTGCCAGTAGTATCGACAGGAGAGGAGGCTACACCTTC
TRBJ2-7,TRBV4-1,.,.,CASSQEISNSFYEQYF,TGCGCCAGCAGCCAAGAAATTTCGAACAGCTTCTACGAGCAGTACTTC
TRBJ2-7,TRBV6-1,.,.,CASSEDRASYEQYF,TGTGCCAGCAGTGAAGACAGGGCCTCCTACGAGCAGTACTTC
TRBJ2-7,TRBV5-1,few,.,CASKPDRHYEQYF,TGCGCCAGCAAACCGGACAGACACTACGAGCAGTACTTC
TRBJ1-1,TRBV28,.,.,CASSPVGAGNTEAFF,TGTGCCAGCAGCCCAGTGGGGGCAGGGAACACTGAAGCTTTCTTT
TRBJ2-1,TRBV7-8,.,.,CASSPAPGHRYNEQFF,TGTGCCAGCAGTCCCGCCCCGGGACACCGCTACAATGAGCAGTTCTTC
TRBJ2-2,TRBV14,.,TRBD2,CASSAGLAGWAGELFF,TGTGCCAGCAGCGCCGGACTAGCGGGATGGGCCGGGGAGCTGTTTTTT
TRBJ2-7,TRBV11-3,.,TRBD1,CASSTHRGEQYF,TGTGCCAGCAGCACCCACAGGGGCGAGCAGTACTTC
TRBJ2-1,TRBV9,.,TRBD1,CASSLRGGQDYNEQFF,TGTGCCAGCAGCCTCCGAGGGGGACAGGACTACAATGAGCAGTTCTTC
TRBJ1-3,TRBV14,.,.,CASSQVGGAGNTIYF,TGTGCCAGCAGCCAAGTAGGTGGAGCTGGAAACACCATATATTTT
TRBJ1-1,TRBV19,few,.,CASNPGGSESEAFF,TGTGCCAGTAACCCGGGCGGGTCGGAGTCGGAAGCTTTCTTT